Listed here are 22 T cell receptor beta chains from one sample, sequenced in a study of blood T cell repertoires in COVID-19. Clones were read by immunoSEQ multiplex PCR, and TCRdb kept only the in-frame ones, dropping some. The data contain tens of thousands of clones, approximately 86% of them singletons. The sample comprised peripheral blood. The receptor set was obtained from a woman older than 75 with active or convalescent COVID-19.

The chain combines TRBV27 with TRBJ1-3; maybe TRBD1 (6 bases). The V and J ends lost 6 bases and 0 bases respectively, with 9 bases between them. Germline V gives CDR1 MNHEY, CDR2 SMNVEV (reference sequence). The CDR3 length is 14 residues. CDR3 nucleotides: TGTGCCAGCAGGACAGGACCCTCTGGAAACACCATATATTTT. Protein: CASRTGPSGNTIYF.

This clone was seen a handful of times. CDR3 coding DNA: TGTGCCAGCAGCCCAACTAGCGTCGGGGAGCTGTTTTTT. Translation: CASSPTSVGELFF. V gene TRBV9 combines with J gene TRBJ2-2, with 7 bases that match TRBD2. In germline, CDR1 is SGDLS, CDR2 YYNGEE. Losses at the gene ends were 4 bases for V and 7 bases for J; bases not matched to a gene: 4. This CDR3 has 13 residues.

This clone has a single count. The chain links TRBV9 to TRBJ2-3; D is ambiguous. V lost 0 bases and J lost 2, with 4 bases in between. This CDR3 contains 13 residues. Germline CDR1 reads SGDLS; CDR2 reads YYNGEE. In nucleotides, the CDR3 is TGTGCCAGCAGCGTAGGTCACACAGATACGCAGTATTTT. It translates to CASSVGHTDTQYF.

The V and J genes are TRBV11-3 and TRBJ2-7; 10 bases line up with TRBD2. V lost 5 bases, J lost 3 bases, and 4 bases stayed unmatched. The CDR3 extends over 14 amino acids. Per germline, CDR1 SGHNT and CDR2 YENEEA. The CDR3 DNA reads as TGTGCCAGCAGCCCAGTAGCGGGAGGCTACGAGCAGTACTTC. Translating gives CASSPVAGGYEQYF. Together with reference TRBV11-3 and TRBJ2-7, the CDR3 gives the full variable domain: EAGVVQSPRYKIIEKKQPVAFWCNPISGHNTLYWYLQNLGQGPELLIRYENEEAVDDSQLPKDRFSAERLKGVDSTLKIQPAELGDSAVYLCASSPVAGGYEQYFGPGTRLTVT.

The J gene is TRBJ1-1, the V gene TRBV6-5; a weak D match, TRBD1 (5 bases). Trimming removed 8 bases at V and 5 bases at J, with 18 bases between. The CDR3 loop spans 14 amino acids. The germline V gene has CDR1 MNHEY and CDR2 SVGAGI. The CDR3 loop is CASYWRTQATEAFF. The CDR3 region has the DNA TGTGCCAGCTACTGGCGTACACAGGCTACTGAAGCTTTCTTT.

CDR3 in amino acids: CASSQDWAGPGQGLYGYTF. The CDR3 nucleotides read TGCGCCAGCAGCCAAGACTGGGCTGGTCCGGGACAGGGCCTCTATGGCTACACCTTC. The rearrangement joins TRBV4-1 to TRBJ1-2; 9 nucleotides line up with TRBD1. Germline CDR1 MGHRA, CDR2 YSYEKL. The V gene end was trimmed by 0 bases and the J gene end by 4 bases; junction bases not matched to a gene: 15. The CDR3 is 19 residues long.

The chain's CDR3 is CASSPTPLGQPQHF. The CDR3 coding sequence is TGTGCCAGCAGTCCTACCCCCCTCGGTCAGCCCCAGCATTTT. The V and J genes are TRBV6-5 and TRBJ1-5; no clear D. The V gene's germline CDR1 is MNHEY and CDR2 SVGAGI. The CDR3 contains 14 residues. V was trimmed by 5 bases and J by 6 bases, leaving 14 bases between them.

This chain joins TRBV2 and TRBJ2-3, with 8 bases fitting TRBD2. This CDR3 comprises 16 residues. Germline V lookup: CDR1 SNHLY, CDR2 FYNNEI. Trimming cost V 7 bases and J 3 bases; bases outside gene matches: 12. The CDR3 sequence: CASTSGGGIGTDTQYF. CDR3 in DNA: TGTGCCAGCACAAGCGGGGGCGGGATCGGGACAGATACGCAGTATTTT.

The CDR3: CASSSRGRGNNEQFF. The CDR3 DNA reads TGTGCCAGCAGCTCCCGAGGTAGGGGGAACAATGAGCAGTTCTTC. The V gene is TRBV7-9, the J gene TRBJ2-1; TRBD1 is a possible D gene (6 bases). The germline V and J ends were trimmed by 4 bases and 5 bases, with 15 bases remaining between them. This CDR3 comprises 15 residues. The germline V gene has CDR1 SEHNR and CDR2 FQNEAQ (reference sequence).

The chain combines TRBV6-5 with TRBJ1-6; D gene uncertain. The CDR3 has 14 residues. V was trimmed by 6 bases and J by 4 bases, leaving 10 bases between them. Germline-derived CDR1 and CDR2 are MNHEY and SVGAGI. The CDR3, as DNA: TGTGCCAGCAGAGGTAGCCTTTATAATTCACCCCTCCACTTT. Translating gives CASRGSLYNSPLHF.

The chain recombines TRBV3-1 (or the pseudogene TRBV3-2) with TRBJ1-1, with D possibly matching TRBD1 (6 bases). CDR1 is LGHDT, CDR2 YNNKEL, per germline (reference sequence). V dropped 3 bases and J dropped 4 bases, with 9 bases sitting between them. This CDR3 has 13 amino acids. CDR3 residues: CASSQGAATEAFF. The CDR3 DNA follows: TGTGCCAGCAGCCAGGGGGCAGCCACTGAAGCTTTCTTT.

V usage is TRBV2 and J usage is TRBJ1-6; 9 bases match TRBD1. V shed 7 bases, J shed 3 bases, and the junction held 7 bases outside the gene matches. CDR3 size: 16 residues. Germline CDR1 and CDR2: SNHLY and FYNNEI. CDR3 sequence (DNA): TGTGCCAGCATTAGGGACAGGGCCATCTATAATTCACCCCTCCACTTT. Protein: CASIRDRAIYNSPLHF. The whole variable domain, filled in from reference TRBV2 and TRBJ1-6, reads EPEVTQTPSHQVTQMGQEVILRCVPISNHLYFYWYRQILGQKVEFLVSFYNNEISEKSEIFDDQFSVERPDGSNFTLKIRSTKLEDSAMYFCASIRDRAIYNSPLHFGNGTRLTVT.

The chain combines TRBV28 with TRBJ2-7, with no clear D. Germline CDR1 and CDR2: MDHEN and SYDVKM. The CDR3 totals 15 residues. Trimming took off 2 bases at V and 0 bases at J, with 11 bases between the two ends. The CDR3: CASSLPGRSSYEQYF. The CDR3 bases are TGTGCCAGCAGTTTACCGGGTAGGAGCTCCTACGAGCAGTACTTC.

CDR3 DNA: TGTGCCAGCAGCTTAGTCGGGCGGGAGGGACGCAATGAGCAGTTCTTC. It codes for CASSLVGREGRNEQFF. The chain has TRBV7-9 and TRBJ2-1, with 9 nucleotides matching TRBD2. The J segment lost 6 bases and the V segment lost 1 base, leaving 7 bases of the junction unmatched. CDR3 length: 16 residues. Germline V gene lookup returns CDR1 SEHNR and CDR2 FQNEAQ (reference sequence).

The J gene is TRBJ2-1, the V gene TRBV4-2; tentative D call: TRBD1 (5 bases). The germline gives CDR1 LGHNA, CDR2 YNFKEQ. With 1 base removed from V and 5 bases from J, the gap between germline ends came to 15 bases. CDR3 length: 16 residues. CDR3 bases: TGTGCCAGCAGCCAAGGTTTAAGGGGCAAAAACAATGAGCAGTTCTTC. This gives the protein CASSQGLRGKNNEQFF.

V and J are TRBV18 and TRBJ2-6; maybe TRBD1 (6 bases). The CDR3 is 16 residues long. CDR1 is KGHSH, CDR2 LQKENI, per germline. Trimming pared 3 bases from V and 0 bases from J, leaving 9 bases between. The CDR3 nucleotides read TGTGCCAGCTCACCGGACAGTTTCTCTGGGGCCAACGTCCTGACTTTC. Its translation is CASSPDSFSGANVLTF.

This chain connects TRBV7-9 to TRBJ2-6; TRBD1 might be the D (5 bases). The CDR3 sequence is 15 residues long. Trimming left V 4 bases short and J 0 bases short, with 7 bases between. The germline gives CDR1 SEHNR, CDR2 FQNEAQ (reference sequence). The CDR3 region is CASSSDSSGANVLTF. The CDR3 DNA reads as TGTGCCAGCAGCTCCGACAGCTCTGGGGCCAACGTCCTGACTTTC. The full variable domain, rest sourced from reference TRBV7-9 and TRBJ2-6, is DTGVSQNPRHKITKRGQNVTFRCDPISEHNRLYWYRQTLGQGPEFLTYFQNEAQLEKSRLLSDRFSAERPKGSFSTLEIQRTEQGDSAMYLCASSSDSSGANVLTFGAGSRLTVL.

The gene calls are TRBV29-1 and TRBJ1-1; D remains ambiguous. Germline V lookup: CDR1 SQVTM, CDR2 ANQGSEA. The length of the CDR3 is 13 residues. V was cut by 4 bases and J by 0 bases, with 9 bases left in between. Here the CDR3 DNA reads TGCAGCGTTGGCCTAACAGTGAACACTGAAGCTTTCTTT. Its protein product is CSVGLTVNTEAFF. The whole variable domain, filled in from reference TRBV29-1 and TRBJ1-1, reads SAVISQKPSRDICQRGTSLTIQCQVDSQVTMMFWYRQQPGQSLTLIATANQGSEATYESGFVIDKFPISRPNLTFSTLTVSNMSPEDSSIYLCSVGLTVNTEAFFGQGTRLTVV.

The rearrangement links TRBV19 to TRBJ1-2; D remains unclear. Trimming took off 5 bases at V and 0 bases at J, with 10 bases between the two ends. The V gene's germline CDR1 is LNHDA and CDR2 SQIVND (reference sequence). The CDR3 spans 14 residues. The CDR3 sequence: CASSPGNSNYGYTF. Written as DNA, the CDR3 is TGTGCCAGTAGTCCGGGGAATTCTAACTATGGCTACACCTTC.

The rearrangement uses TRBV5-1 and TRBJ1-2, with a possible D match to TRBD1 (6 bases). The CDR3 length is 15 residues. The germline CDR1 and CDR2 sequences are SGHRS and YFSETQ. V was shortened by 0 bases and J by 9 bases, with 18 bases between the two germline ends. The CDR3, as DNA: TGCGCCAGCAGCTTGGGCGGGGGGCAGCCGGCCAGCTACACCTTC. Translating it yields CASSLGGGQPASYTF.

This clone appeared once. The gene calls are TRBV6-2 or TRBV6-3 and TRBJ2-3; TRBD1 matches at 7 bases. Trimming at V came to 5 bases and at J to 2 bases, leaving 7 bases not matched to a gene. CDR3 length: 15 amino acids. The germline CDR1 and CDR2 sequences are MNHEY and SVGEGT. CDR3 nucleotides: TGTGCCAGCAGTCCACAGGGGCGCCTCACAGATACGCAGTATTTT. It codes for CASSPQGRLTDTQYF.

In DNA form, the CDR3 reads TGTGCCAGCAGGACGGGAAGGGCCGGGGAGCTGTTTTTT. Translated, it gives CASRTGRAGELFF. This chain links TRBV2 with TRBJ2-2; the D gene is possibly TRBD2 (5 bases). V was shortened by 6 bases and J by 6 bases, with 11 bases between the two germline ends. Germline CDR1 SNHLY, CDR2 FYNNEI. The CDR3 extends over 13 amino acids. The variable domain in full, with the rest retrieved from reference TRBV2 and TRBJ2-2, is EPEVTQTPSHQVTQMGQEVILRCVPISNHLYFYWYRQILGQKVEFLVSFYNNEISEKSEIFDDQFSVERPDGSNFTLKIRSTKLEDSAMYFCASRTGRAGELFFGEGSRLTVL.